The following is a TCR beta chain sequence with its context. What it binds is unknown. The PCR made use of 60 Vbeta and 13 Jbeta primers. Assay: immunoSEQ multiplex PCR; the TCRdb copy retains only in-frame clones and omits some. The table has fewer than 150,000 clones, around 77% seen once. The data were taken from a study of cytomegalovirus exposure and HLA in healthy donors. Study outcomes and limitations: In vitro work confirmed that a few CMV-associated chains recognize CMV antigens.

Germline CDR1 is SGHTA and CDR2 is FQGNSA. The CDR3 length is 15 residues. Trimming cost V 1 base and J 5 bases, with 9 bases left between them. The material sequenced was PBMCs. The receptor was isolated from a human donor in good health. The chain combines TRBV7-2 with TRBJ1-6; no reliable D call. The CDR3: CASSLGGTNNSPLHF. For the CDR3, the DNA is TGTGCCAGCAGCTTAGGCGGCACCAATAATTCACCCCTCCACTTT. Full variable domain (missing parts from reference TRBV7-2 and TRBJ1-6): GAGVSQSPSNKVTEKGKDVELRCDPISGHTALYWYRQSLGQGLEFLIYFQGNSAPDKSGLPSDRFSAERTGGSVSTLTIQRTQQEDSAVYLCASSLGGTNNSPLHFGNGTRLTVT.